The clone carrying this T cell receptor (beta chain) has only a few counts. V lost 2 bases, J lost 5 bases, and 4 bases stayed unmatched. Germline assignment: CDR1 MNHNY and CDR2 SVGAGI (reference sequence). The CDR3 length is 14 residues. This specimen belongs to a study of blood T cell repertoires in COVID-19. The wider study: The United States, Italy and Spain supplied acute and convalescent COVID-19 samples.

In the original processing: Amplification of reference gene primers was used by the study to estimate nucleated cell counts. The repertoire was sequenced with immunoSEQ multiplex PCR; TCRdb's copy has only in-frame clones and lacks some. V and J calls and clone size are copied from that table; D and trimming were computed from the DNA. Of about 95,000 clones listed, 80% to 90% are singletons. This sequence joins TRBV6-6 and TRBJ1-2; 8 bases are shared with TRBD1. The sequence came from a man aged 45-65 years with COVID-19, enrolled during active disease. Input material: peripheral blood. This chain's CDR3 is CASSYPGQGYGYTF. CDR3 sequence (DNA): TGTGCCAGCAGTTACCCCGGACAGGGATATGGCTACACCTTC.